This T cell receptor (beta chain) stems from a study of blood T cell repertoires in COVID-19 (TCRdb year 2020). Regarding the research as a whole: Collaborator samples came from the United States, Italy and Spain and covered acute and convalescent phases of COVID-19. The prospective study material was composed of cDNA or gDNA derived from T cells, B-cell-depleted T cells, or PBMCs. Deeply sampled blood TCRbeta repertoires from subjects exposed to, actively infected with, or recovered from COVID-19 were included in the dataset. The repertoires were made available in a free public database intended to serve as a resource for research on the immune response to SARS-CoV-2. Samples came from the ongoing ImmuneRACE study (first 160 participants) plus 1,254 subjects from 6 global collaborators. Sample metadata almost always included a de-identified subject ID, COVID-19 status, age in years and sex. Where available, HLA class I and class II types were taken from metadata supplied by the sample provider and were not determined by assay-based typing. The study at large found these results: The amount of clinical and demographic metadata varied by source and participant and was provided uncurated.

Each collaborating institution followed its own protocols to collect whole blood in K2EDTA tubes. For TCRbeta analysis, collaborators shipped samples as frozen whole blood, isolated PBMCs, or DNA extracted from either of those sample types. To note about this clone: Its target antigen remains unknown. Per-base quality was not reported, and no clone a single base away is much larger than it.

V lost 0 bases and J lost 5 bases; the stretch between them is 12 bases long. Measured from the cysteine to the phenylalanine, the CDR3 is 15 residues long. Only the CDR3 DNA is retained, 45 bases long and in frame from the first base. For CDR1 and CDR2, the germline V gene lists KGHDR and SFDVKD. TCRbeta CDR3 regions were amplified from genomic DNA using the immunoSEQ Assay, a bias-controlled multiplex PCR. The source study handled its data this way. The number of nucleated cells in each sample was estimated by amplification of reference gene primers within the assay. Sequence reads were collapsed and filtered to measure the absolute abundance of every unique TCRbeta CDR3 rearrangement. For each sample, productive Simpson clonality was calculated by taking the square root of Simpson's diversity index across productive rearrangements. This is the immuneACCESS table as TCRdb keeps it, with only in-frame sequences that have V and J called. A part of the clones is gone; compared with another copy, unresolved V genes explain less than half, and the rest is unexplained. V and J calls and clone size come straight from that table; D and trimming were deduced from the DNA. The sample table contains about 130,000 clones; only one count was recorded for roughly 83% of them. About a sixth of the sample comes from the top ten.

Material: peripheral blood. The chain is encoded by TRBV24-1 joined to TRBJ1-2, and the D gene may be TRBD1, 5 bases matching. The clonotype comes from an elderly woman with acute or convalescent COVID-19. In nucleotides, the sequence is TGTGCCACCAGTGATTTGCACCGGGGGGAATATGGCTACACCTTC. Its coded protein is CATSDLHRGEYGYTF.